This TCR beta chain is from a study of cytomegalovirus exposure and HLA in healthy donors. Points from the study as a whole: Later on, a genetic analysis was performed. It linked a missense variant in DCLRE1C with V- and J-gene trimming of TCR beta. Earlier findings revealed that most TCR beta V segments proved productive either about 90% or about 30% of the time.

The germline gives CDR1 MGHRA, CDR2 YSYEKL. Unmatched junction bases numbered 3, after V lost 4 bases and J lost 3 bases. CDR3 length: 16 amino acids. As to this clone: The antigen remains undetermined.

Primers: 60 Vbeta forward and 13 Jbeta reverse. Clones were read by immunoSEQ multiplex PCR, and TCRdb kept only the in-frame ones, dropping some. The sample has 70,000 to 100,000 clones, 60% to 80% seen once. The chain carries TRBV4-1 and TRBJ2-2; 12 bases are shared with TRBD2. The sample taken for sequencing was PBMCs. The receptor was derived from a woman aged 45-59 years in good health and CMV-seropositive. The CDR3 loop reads CASSPSGGAHTGELFF. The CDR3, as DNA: TGCGCCAGCAGCCCTAGCGGGGGGGCCCACACCGGGGAGCTGTTTTTT.